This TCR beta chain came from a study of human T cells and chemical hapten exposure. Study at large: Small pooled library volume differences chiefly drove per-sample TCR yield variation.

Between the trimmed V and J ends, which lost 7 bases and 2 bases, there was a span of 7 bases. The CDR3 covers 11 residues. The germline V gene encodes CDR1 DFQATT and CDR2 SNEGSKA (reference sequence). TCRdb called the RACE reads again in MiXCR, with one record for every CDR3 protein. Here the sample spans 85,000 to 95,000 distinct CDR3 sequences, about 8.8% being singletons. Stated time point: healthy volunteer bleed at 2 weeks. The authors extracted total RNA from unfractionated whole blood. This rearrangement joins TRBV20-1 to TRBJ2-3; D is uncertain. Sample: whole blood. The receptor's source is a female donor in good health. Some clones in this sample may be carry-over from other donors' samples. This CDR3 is CSVRTTDTQYF. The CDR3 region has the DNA TGCAGTGTCCGCACCACAGATACGCAGTATTTT.